This TCR beta chain was sequenced for a study of CD8 T cell repertoires and HIV-1 epitope variants. Libraries were prepared by immunoSEQ multiplex PCR; TCRdb keeps only in-frame clonotypes and omits some of them. The sample lists tens of thousands of clones, roughly four fifths occurring once. The length of the CDR3 is 13 residues. V was trimmed by 6 bases and J by 5 bases, leaving 12 bases between them. Germline lookup yields CDR1 MDHEN and CDR2 SYDVKM. The chain combines TRBV28 with TRBJ2-3; D unresolved. Sequenced material: uncultured baseline CD8+ T cells from peripheral blood mononuclear cells (PBMCs). This sequence originates from a male donor with HIV. The CDR3 nucleotides are TGTGCCAGCAGCCGGCCCCCTGTAGATACGCAGTATTTT. It codes for CASSRPPVDTQYF.